This T cell receptor beta chain came from a study of T-cell memory formation after mild COVID-19. Study-wide results and limits: Clones shrinking between day 15 and 85 showed a balanced CD4/CD8 split, and those that grew later tilted toward CD4+. For second-wave clones that peaked at day 37, SARS-CoV-2 specificity went unverified.

The germline V gene has CDR1 SEHNR and CDR2 FQNEAQ (reference sequence). CDR3 length: 13 amino acids. Trimming took 3 bases from V and 7 from J, leaving 11 bases between them. TCRdb re-derived calls from the 5' RACE reads in MiXCR, one entry per CDR3 protein. The repertoire consists of about 200,000 distinct CDR3 sequences, with about a sixth occurring once and the leading ten covering about 2.1%. Concerning this clonotype itself: Its target is unknown.

The sequencing sample was made of PBMCs or a T cell subset sorted from them (not recorded which). The receptor comes from an adult woman who had mild COVID-19 (a few samples of this study predate the infection). Cell type and time point are not known. J is TRBJ2-3 and V is TRBV7-9; D gene ambiguous. The DNA for the CDR3 is TGTGCCAGCAGCTTCGAGGCTACCCATACGCAGTATTTT. This sequence encodes CASSFEATHTQYF.